A selection of T cell receptor beta chains follows, all from one sample in a study of T cell changes during pregnancy in multiple sclerosis. Measured with immunoSEQ multiplex PCR; TCRdb has only the in-frame clones, and not every one. The table has about 42,000 clones, approximately 90% seen once. The sample in question was CD4+ T cells from peripheral blood mononuclear cells, obtained after pregnancy. These receptors came from a female donor with multiple sclerosis, enrolled in a pregnancy study. Both conserved end residues are part of each CDR3.

CDR3 length,V gene,CDR3 protein
14,TRBV7-3,CASSLRGGTGEQFF
14,TRBV28,CASSPGGHPLEQYF
13,TRBV7-8,CASSIRRNQPQHF
15,TRBV29-1,CSVASGWGMNTEAFF
14,TRBV18,CASSPQGRGNTIYF
16,TRBV10-3,CAISESSWGTRVEAFF
14,TRBV18,CASSPTGTPTEAFF
19,TRBV5-1,CASSLSPATGASSSYEQYF
14,TRBV5-1,CASSFAGVTYEQYF
18,TRBV12-5,CASGLVRDGTQAVDEQFF
13,TRBV19,CASTTSGGYEQYF
13,TRBV7-3,CASSLSSEDTQYF
14,TRBV7-9,CASSLVMEDTEAFF
15,TRBV5-4,CASSLAQGLNYGYTF
15,TRBV5-4,CASSTGQGAWNEQFF
13,TRBV11-1,CASSPVTGIGYTF
17,TRBV28,CASSFLGTGGQSEKLFF
15,TRBV6-1,CASSLYGGANYGYTF
16,TRBV19,CASSIDPWDRVNEQYF
16,TRBV30,CAWSVINRGANYGYTF
15,TRBV5-5,CASSLEGVSYNEQFF
14,TRBV2,CASRGAISTDTQYF
17,TRBV27,CASSLSGSPIAKNIQYF
19,TRBV4-1,CASSPVSGGRAGSGNTIYF
15,TRBV4-1,CASSRMRGSGSGYTF
14,TRBV5-1,CASSLTRVYNEQFF
14,TRBV9,CASSVNQVGEKLFF
13,TRBV19,CASSLTAYQPQHF
14,TRBV11-2,CASSLRGGHTEAFF
15,TRBV9,CASSVVRHLNTEAFF
14,TRBV29-1,CSVGVGTGGYEQYF
13,TRBV2,CASRPTGRYGYTF
14,TRBV11-1,CASSLGRHSYEQYF
14,TRBV5-1,CASSLDPGQGNIYF
14,TRBV5-1,CASSLAQVGGELFF
14,TRBV5-4,CASSRGGGTGELFF
16,TRBV15,CATSTGVGGGNTEAFF
16,TRBV7-9,CASSLALAGTYNEQFF
15,TRBV5-1,CASSFILAGGETQYF
16,TRBV4-1,CASSPRIGTSGYEQYF
18,TRBV4-3,CASSLFPTGLATYNEQFF
15,TRBV5-4,CASGPLAGGQETQYF
14,TRBV11-3,CASSPGTGANEQFF
14,TRBV6-1,CASSPRERRDEQFF
12,TRBV7-2,CASSYRETEAFF
16,TRBV4-3,CASSQDPWTGAGELFF
14,TRBV27,CASSSGTGVFGYTF
13,TRBV9,CASSVASYNEQFF
15,TRBV19,CASSRTSGASYEQYF
13,TRBV28,CASRRHDYNEQFF
15,TRBV5-1,CASSLAGQGNEKLFF
13,TRBV5-1,CASSGGNLYGYTF
16,TRBV28,CASKRQGAAGANVLTF
15,TRBV5-1,CASSLVREGDTEAFF